This entry describes one TCR beta chain. These data originate in a study of blood T cell repertoires in COVID-19. Study background: Material from acute and convalescent COVID-19 was sourced from the United States, Italy and Spain. T cells, B-cell-depleted T cells, or PBMCs provided the cDNA or gDNA that served as material.

In the authors' methods: From reference gene primer amplification, estimates of nucleated cell counts were derived. This table comes from immunoSEQ multiplex PCR, and its TCRdb copy is limited to in-frame clones, with some not included. The V and J calls and clone size were taken over from that table, and D and trimming were inferred from the DNA. The sample includes about 240,000 clones, about 88% of them seen just once. The CDR3 runs to 16 residues. Trimming cost V 6 bases and J 0 bases; bases outside gene matches: 9. From germline, CDR1 is MNHEY and CDR2 SMNVEV (reference sequence). The source is a woman in her sixties or seventies with active or convalescent COVID-19. The sequenced sample consisted of peripheral blood. This chain connects TRBV27 to TRBJ1-2; 8 nucleotides line up with TRBD1. The CDR3 spells CASRGQAKPPNYGYTF. CDR3 bases: TGTGCCAGCAGGGGACAGGCGAAACCCCCTAACTATGGCTACACCTTC.